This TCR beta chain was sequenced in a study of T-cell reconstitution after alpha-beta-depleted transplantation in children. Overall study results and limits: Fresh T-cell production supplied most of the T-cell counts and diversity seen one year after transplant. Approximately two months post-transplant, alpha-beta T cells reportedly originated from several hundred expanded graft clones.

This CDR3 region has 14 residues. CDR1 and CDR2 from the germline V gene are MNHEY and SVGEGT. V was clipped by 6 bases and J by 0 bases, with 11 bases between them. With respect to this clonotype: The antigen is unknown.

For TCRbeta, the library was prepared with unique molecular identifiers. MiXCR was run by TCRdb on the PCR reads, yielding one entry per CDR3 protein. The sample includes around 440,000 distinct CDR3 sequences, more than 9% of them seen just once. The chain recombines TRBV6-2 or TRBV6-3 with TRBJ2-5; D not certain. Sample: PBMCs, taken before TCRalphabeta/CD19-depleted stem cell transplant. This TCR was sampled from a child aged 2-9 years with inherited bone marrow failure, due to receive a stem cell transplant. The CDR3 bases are TGTGCCAGCAGCATTGGCGGAAACCAAGAGACCCAGTACTTC. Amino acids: CASSIGGNQETQYF.